This T cell receptor (beta chain) was sequenced in a study of shared clonotypes between healthy human individuals. Naivety among CD8 cells was defined by CD45RO negativity and positive CCR7 selection, thereby excluding terminally differentiated effector memory CD45RA+ cells. In germline, CDR1 is LNHDA, CDR2 SQIVND (reference sequence). V shed 9 bases and J shed 10 bases, with 25 bases lying between them. The CDR3 sequence is 16 residues long. Findings and limits, study-wide: Sharing across a few donors was seen in 4% to 6.5% of naive CD4 clonotypes. Generation probability values for non-shared clonotypes were lower than those for clonotypes shared by all four donors.

Assay used: immunoSEQ multiplex PCR; TCRdb lists only in-frame clones, some missing. Of about 2 million clones detected, around 96% appear once; the ten largest clones hold approximately 1.2%. Comments on this clone: Its antigen is unidentified.

Input material: naive CD8+ T cells sorted from blood. V gene TRBV19 combines with J gene TRBJ1-6; the D gene is possibly TRBD1 (6 bases). The TCR comes from a man in his late teens or twenties in good health. The CDR3 reads CARPHCRGRGGSPLHF. The CDR3 region has the DNA TGTGCCAGACCCCATTGTCGGGGCAGGGGTGGATCACCCCTCCACTTT.